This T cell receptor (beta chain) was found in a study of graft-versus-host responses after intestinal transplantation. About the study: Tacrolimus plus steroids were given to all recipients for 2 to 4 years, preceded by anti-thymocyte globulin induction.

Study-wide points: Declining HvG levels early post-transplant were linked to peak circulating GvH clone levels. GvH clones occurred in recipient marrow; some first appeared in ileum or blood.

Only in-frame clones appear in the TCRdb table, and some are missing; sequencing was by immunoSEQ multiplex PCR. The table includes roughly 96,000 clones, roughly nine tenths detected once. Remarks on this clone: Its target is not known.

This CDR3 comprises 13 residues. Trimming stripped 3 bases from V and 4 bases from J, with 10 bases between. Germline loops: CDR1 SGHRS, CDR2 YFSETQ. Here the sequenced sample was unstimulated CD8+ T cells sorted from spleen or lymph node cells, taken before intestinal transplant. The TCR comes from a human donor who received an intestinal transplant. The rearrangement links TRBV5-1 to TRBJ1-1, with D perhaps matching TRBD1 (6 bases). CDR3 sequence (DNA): TGCGCCAGCAGCTGGCAGGGGAGCACTGAAGCTTTCTTT. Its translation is CASSWQGSTEAFF.